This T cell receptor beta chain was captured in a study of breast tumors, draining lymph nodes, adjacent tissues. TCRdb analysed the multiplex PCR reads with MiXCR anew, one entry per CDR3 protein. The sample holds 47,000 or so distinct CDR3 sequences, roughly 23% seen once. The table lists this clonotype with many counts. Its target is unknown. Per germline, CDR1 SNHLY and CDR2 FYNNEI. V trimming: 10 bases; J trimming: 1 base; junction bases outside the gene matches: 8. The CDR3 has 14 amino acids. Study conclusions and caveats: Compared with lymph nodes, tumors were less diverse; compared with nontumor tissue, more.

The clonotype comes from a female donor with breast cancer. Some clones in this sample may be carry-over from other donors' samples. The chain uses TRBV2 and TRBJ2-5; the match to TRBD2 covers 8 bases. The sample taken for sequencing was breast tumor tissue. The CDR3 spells CATPGAGGQETQYF. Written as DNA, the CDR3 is TGTGCCACTCCCGGGGCGGGGGGCCAAGAGACCCAGTACTTC.